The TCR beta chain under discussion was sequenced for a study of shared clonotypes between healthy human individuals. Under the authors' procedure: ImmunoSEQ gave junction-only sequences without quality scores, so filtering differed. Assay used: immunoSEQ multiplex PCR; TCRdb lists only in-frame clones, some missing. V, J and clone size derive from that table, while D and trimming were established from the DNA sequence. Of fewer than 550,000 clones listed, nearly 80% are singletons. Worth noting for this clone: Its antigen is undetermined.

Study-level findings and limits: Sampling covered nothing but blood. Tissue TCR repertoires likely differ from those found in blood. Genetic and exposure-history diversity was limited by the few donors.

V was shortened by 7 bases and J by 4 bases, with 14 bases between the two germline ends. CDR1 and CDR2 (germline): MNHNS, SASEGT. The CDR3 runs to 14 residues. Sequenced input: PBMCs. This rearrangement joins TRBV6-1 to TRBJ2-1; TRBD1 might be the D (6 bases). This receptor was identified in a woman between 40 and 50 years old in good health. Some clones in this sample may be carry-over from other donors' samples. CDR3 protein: CASKAGTNYNEQFF. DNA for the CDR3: TGTGCCAGCAAGGCCGGGACAAATTACAATGAGCAGTTCTTC.